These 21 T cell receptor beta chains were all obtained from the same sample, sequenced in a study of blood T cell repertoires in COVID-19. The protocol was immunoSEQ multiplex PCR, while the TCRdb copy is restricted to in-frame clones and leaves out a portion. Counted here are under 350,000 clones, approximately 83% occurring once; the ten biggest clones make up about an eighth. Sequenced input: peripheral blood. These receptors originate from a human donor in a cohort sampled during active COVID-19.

The CDR3 protein is CAWRGGLAEAFF. CDR3 sequence (DNA): TGTGCCTGGAGGGGGGGGTTGGCTGAAGCTTTCTTT. The chain links TRBV30 to TRBJ1-1; a weak D match, TRBD1 (5 bases). V lost 3 bases to trimming and J lost 6 bases, with 11 bases between them. Germline CDR1 reads GTSNPN; CDR2 reads SVGIG (reference sequence). CDR3 length equals 12 residues.

CDR3 coding DNA: TGTGCCACTGCGGGACAGGGTTTTAACGAGCAGTACTTC. Translated, it gives CATAGQGFNEQYF. The chain is built from TRBV6-5 and TRBJ2-7; 9 nucleotides line up with TRBD1. Per germline, CDR1 MNHEY and CDR2 SVGAGI. This CDR3 has 13 amino acids. J gave up 5 bases and V 10 bases, and 9 bases lay outside the gene matches.

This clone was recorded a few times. The CDR3 DNA reads as TGTGCCAGCACCTCTTTACAGGGCCAAGAGACCCAGTACTTC. Its translation is CASTSLQGQETQYF. The chain carries TRBV5-5 and TRBJ2-5, with D possibly TRBD1 on 6 matching bases. V lost 6 bases and J lost 1, with 13 bases in between. Looked up from germline, CDR1 is SGHKS and CDR2 is YYEKEE (reference sequence). The CDR3 has 14 residues.

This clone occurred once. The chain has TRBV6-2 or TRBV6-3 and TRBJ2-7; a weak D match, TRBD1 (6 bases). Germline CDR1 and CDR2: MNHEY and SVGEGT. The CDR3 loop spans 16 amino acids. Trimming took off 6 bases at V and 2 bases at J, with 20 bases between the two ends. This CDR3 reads CASSPSLTGIPYEQYF. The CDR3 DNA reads TGTGCCAGCAGCCCTTCCTTGACAGGAATACCCTACGAGCAGTACTTC.

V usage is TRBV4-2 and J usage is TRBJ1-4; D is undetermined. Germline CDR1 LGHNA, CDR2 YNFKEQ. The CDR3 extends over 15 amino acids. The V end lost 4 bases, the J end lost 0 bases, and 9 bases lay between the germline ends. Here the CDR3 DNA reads TGTGCCAGCAGCCCTCCCGGGGCAACTAATGAAAAACTGTTTTTT. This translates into CASSPPGATNEKLFF.

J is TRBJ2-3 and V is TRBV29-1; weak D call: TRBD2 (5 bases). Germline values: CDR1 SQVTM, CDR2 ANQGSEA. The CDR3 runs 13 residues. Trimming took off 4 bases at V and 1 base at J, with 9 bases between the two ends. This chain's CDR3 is CSVVKAGTDTQYF. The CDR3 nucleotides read TGCAGCGTTGTGAAAGCGGGCACAGATACGCAGTATTTT.

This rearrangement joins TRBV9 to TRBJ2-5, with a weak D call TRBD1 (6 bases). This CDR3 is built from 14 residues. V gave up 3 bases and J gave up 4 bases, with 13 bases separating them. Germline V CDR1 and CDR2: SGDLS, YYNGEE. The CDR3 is CASSGGHPGETQYF. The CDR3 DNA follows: TGTGCCAGCAGCGGGGGACACCCAGGAGAGACCCAGTACTTC.

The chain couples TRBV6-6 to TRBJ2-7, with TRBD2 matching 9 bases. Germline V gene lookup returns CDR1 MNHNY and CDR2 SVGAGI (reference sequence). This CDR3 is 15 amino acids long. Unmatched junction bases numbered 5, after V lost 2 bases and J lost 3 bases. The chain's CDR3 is CASSYNPSGNYEQYF. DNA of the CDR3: TGTGCCAGCAGTTACAATCCTAGCGGGAACTACGAGCAGTACTTC.

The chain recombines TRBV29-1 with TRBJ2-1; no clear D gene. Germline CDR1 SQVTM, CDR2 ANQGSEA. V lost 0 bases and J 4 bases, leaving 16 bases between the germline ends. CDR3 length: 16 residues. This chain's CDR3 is CSVEDQEVFRYNEQFF. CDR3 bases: TGCAGCGTTGAAGATCAGGAAGTTTTTCGGTACAATGAGCAGTTCTTC.

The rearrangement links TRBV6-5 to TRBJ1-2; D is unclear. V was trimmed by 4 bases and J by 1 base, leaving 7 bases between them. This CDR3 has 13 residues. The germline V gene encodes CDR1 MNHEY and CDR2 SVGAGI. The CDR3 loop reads CASSSFVNYGYTF. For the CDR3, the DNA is TGTGCCAGCAGTTCGTTTGTTAACTATGGCTACACCTTC.

Here the CDR3 reads CASSYRSSYNSPLHF. CDR3 sequence (DNA): TGTGCCAGCAGTTACAGGAGCTCCTATAATTCACCCCTCCACTTT. This chain uses TRBV7-2 with TRBJ1-6, with D possibly TRBD1 on 5 matching bases. CDR1 is SGHTA and CDR2 is FQGNSA in the germline V gene. The V gene lost 6 bases and the J gene lost 0 bases, with 9 bases spanning the gap. This CDR3 is built from 15 residues.

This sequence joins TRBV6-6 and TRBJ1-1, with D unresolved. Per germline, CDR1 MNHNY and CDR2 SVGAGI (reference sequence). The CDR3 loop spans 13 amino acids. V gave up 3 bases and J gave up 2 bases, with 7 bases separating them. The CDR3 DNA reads TGTGCCAGCAGTTATACTGGTAACACTGAAGCTTTCTTT. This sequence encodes CASSYTGNTEAFF.

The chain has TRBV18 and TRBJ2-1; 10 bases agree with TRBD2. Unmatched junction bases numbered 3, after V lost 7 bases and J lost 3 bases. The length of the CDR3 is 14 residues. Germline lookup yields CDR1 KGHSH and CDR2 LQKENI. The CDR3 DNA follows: TGTGCCAGCTTACTAGCGGGGAACTACAATGAGCAGTTCTTC. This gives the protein CASLLAGNYNEQFF.

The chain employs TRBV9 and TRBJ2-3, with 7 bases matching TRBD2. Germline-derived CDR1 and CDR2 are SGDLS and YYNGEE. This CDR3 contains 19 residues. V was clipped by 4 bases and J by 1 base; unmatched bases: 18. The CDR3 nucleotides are TGTGCCAGCAGCATCCTGGATGAGTCCTTTGCGGGGGGCACAGATACGCAGTATTTT. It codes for CASSILDESFAGGTDTQYF. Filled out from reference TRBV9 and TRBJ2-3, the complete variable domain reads DSGVTQTPKHLITATGQRVTLRCSPRSGDLSVYWYQQSLDQGLQFLIQYYNGEERAKGNILERFSAQQFPDLHSELNLSSLELGDSALYFCASSILDESFAGGTDTQYFGPGTRLTVL.

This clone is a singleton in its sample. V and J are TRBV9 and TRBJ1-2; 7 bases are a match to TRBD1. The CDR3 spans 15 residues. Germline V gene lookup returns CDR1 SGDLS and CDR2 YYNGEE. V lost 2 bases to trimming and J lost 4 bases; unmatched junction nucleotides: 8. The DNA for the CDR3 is TGTGCCAGCAGCGTCGGGACAGCCGCTTTCTATGGCTACACCTTC. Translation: CASSVGTAAFYGYTF.

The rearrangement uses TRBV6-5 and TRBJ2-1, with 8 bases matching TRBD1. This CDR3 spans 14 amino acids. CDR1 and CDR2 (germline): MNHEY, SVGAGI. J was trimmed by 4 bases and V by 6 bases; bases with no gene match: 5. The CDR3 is CASSRRTGYNEQFF. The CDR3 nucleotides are TGTGCCAGCAGCCGCCGGACAGGGTACAATGAGCAGTTCTTC.

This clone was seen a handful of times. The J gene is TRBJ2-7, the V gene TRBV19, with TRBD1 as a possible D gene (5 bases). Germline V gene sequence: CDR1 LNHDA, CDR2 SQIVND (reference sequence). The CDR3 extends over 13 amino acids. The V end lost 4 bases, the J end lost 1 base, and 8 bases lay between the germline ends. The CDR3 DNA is TGTGCCAGTAGTAATCAGGGTTCCTACGAGCAGTACTTC. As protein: CASSNQGSYEQYF.

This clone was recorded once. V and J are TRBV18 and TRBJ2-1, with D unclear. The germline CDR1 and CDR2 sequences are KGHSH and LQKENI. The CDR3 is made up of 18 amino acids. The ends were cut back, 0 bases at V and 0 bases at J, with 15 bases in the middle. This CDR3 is CASSPPNRVLNSYNEQFF. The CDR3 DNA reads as TGTGCCAGCTCACCACCGAATCGAGTACTTAACTCCTACAATGAGCAGTTCTTC.

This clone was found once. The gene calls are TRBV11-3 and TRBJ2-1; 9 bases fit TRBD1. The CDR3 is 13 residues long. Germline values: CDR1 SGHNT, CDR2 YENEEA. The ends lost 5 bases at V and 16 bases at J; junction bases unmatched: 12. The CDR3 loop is CASSPSTGTGHFF. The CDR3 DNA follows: TGTGCCAGCAGCCCCTCAACCGGGACAGGGCATTTCTTC.

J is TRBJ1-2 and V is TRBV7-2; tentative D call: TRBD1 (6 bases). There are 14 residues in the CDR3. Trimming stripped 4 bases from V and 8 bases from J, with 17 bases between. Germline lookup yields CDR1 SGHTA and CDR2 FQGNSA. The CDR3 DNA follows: TGTGCCAGCAGCTCGGACAGCTCCACTCGCGGCTACACCTTC. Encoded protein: CASSSDSSTRGYTF.

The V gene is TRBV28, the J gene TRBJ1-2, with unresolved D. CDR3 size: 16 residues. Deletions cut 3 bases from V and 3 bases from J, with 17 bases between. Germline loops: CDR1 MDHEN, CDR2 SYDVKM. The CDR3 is CASSLIKARSHYGYTF. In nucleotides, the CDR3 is TGTGCCAGCAGTTTGATCAAGGCGAGGTCTCACTATGGCTACACCTTC.